This TCR beta chain derives from a study of shared clonotypes between healthy human individuals. Each PCR replicate from the sorted subsets contained approximately 0.2 ug DNA, which is tens of thousands of T cell genomes. TCRdb keeps only in-frame clones here, not all; method: immunoSEQ multiplex PCR. The repertoire consists of 550,000 to 850,000 clones, with less than 85% occurring once and the leading ten covering around 1.6%. Germline CDR1 reads SGDLS; CDR2 reads YYNGEE. Trimming cost V 3 bases and J 0 bases, with 14 bases left between them. The CDR3 has 16 residues. The chain recombines TRBV9 with TRBJ2-3; the D gene is possibly TRBD1 (6 bases). The sequenced sample was memory CD4+ T cells sorted from blood. Subset specified: CD45RA-negative fraction. The receptor's source is a woman younger than 45 in good health. As DNA, the CDR3 is TGTGCCAGCAGCGCGGTCGGCACAGGGAGCACAGATACGCAGTATTTT. Translating gives CASSAVGTGSTDTQYF.